Following are 29 T cell receptor beta chains from one sample sequenced in a study of blood T cell repertoires in COVID-19. The data were produced by immunoSEQ multiplex PCR, yet TCRdb's version contains in-frame clones alone and is incomplete. The table lists hundreds of thousands of clones, 86% of them singletons, with more than 1.4% in the top ten. The material sequenced was peripheral blood. Source of these receptors: a woman aged 30 to 39 with active or convalescent COVID-19.

The chain recombines TRBV19 with TRBJ1-2, with TRBD1 matching over 7 bases. Trimming cost V 0 bases and J 5 bases; bases outside gene matches: 6. The germline V gene encodes CDR1 LNHDA and CDR2 SQIVND (reference sequence). The CDR3 sequence is 15 residues long. CDR3 coding DNA: TGTGCCAGTAGTATAGATCTGGGACAGTTATATGGCTACACCTTC. Protein: CASSIDLGQLYGYTF. The full variable domain, its missing parts supplied by reference TRBV19 and TRBJ1-2, is DGGITQSPKYLFRKEGQNVTLSCEQNLNHDAMYWYRQDPGQGLRLIYYSQIVNDFQKGDIAEGYSVSREKKESFPLTVTSAQKNPTAFYLCASSIDLGQLYGYTFGSGTRLTVV.

The genes are TRBV6-1 and TRBJ2-3, with 9 bases lining up with TRBD2. The ends lost 3 bases at V and 3 bases at J; junction bases unmatched: 7. This CDR3 is 16 amino acids long. Germline V gene sequence: CDR1 MNHNS, CDR2 SASEGT. The CDR3 DNA sequence: TGTGCCAGCAGTGAGGGTAGCGGGAGATCGACAGATACGCAGTATTTT. This codes for CASSEGSGRSTDTQYF.

The rearrangement uses TRBV6-6 and TRBJ2-3; TRBD1 matches at 9 bases. Trimming at V came to 8 bases and at J to 0 bases, leaving 3 bases not matched to a gene. Germline V gives CDR1 MNHNY, CDR2 SVGAGI (reference sequence). This CDR3 comprises 14 residues. The CDR3, as DNA: TGTGCCAGCTTACAGGGGGCGAGCACAGATACGCAGTATTTT. Protein product: CASLQGASTDTQYF.

This chain joins TRBV19 and TRBJ1-3, with D unresolved. CDR1 is LNHDA and CDR2 is SQIVND in the germline V gene (reference sequence). V was clipped by 3 bases and J by 0 bases, with 24 bases between them. CDR3 size: 20 residues. This CDR3 is CASSITLRTTRGPSGNTIYF. In nucleotides, the CDR3 is TGTGCCAGTAGTATTACCTTACGAACGACGCGGGGTCCCTCTGGAAACACCATATATTTT.

The chain recombines TRBV7-8 with TRBJ1-1, with a possible D match to TRBD1 (5 bases). The germline V gene encodes CDR1 SGHVS and CDR2 FQNEAQ. The V end lost 8 bases, the J end lost 4 bases, and 14 bases lay between the germline ends. This CDR3 is built from 13 residues. The CDR3 region is CASAGGPSTEAFF. DNA for the CDR3: TGTGCCAGCGCGGGGGGACCGAGCACTGAAGCTTTCTTT.

The chain is built from TRBV6-6 and TRBJ1-5; 9 positions agree with TRBD1. The CDR3 consists of 15 residues. CDR1 is MNHNY, CDR2 SVGAGI, per germline (reference sequence). J was trimmed by 7 bases and V by 5 bases; bases with no gene match: 9. The CDR3 here is CASSVQGALAQPQHF. In DNA form, the CDR3 reads TGTGCCAGCAGTGTACAGGGGGCTCTTGCCCAGCCCCAGCATTTT.

In nucleotides, the CDR3 is TGCGCCAGCAGCCAGGGATGGGTTGTGGCAGGGGCGCACACCTTC. The encoded protein is CASSQGWVVAGAHTF. The rearrangement uses TRBV5-1 and TRBJ1-2, with D possibly being TRBD1 (6 bases). V dropped 4 bases and J dropped 12 bases, with 25 bases sitting between them. The CDR3 has 15 amino acids. Looked up from germline, CDR1 is SGHRS and CDR2 is YFSETQ. The full variable domain, with the rest looked up from reference TRBV5-1 and TRBJ1-2, is KAGVTQTPRYLIKTRGQQVTLSCSPISGHRSVSWYQQTPGQGLQFLFEYFSETQRNKGNFPGRFSGRQFSNSRSEMNVSTLELGDSALYLCASSQGWVVAGAHTFGSGTRLTVV.

The CDR3 sequence is CASRQGQGLTDTQYF. The CDR3 region has the DNA TGTGCCAGTAGGCAAGGACAGGGACTCACAGATACGCAGTATTTT. V and J are TRBV19 and TRBJ2-3; 8 positions agree with TRBD1. The CDR3 totals 15 residues. Germline lookup yields CDR1 LNHDA and CDR2 SQIVND (reference sequence). The junction had 7 bases not matched to a gene; V was cut back by 6 bases and J by 2 bases.

The rearrangement links TRBV29-1 to TRBJ2-2; 10 bases map to TRBD2. The CDR3 is 14 residues long. J lost 9 bases, V lost 2 bases, and 6 bases had no gene match. The germline V gene has CDR1 SQVTM and CDR2 ANQGSEA. Here the CDR3 DNA reads TGCAGCGTTGAATCCGCTAGCGGGGGCCGGGAGCTGTTTTTT. Translated: CSVESASGGRELFF.

The chain links TRBV19 to TRBJ2-1; 7 bases are shared with TRBD1. Germline values: CDR1 LNHDA, CDR2 SQIVND (reference sequence). Trimming cost V 5 bases and J 0 bases; bases outside gene matches: 4. CDR3 length: 15 residues. CDR3 in amino acids: CASSSDRSSYNEQFF. CDR3 DNA: TGTGCCAGTAGTTCGGACAGGAGCTCCTACAATGAGCAGTTCTTC.

A few counts support this clone. V usage is TRBV19 and J usage is TRBJ1-4; perhaps TRBD1 as D (5 bases). CDR1 is LNHDA, CDR2 SQIVND, per germline (reference sequence). The length of the CDR3 is 15 residues. V shed 6 bases and J shed 6 bases, with 17 bases lying between them. DNA of the CDR3: TGTGCCAGTAGATCAGGGTCGGCGGGGGATGAAAAACTGTTTTTT. Translated, it gives CASRSGSAGDEKLFF.

The chain carries TRBV19 and TRBJ1-5, with 11 bases fitting TRBD1. The CDR3 loop spans 18 amino acids. J gave up 0 bases and V 6 bases, and 10 bases lay outside the gene matches. The germline V gene encodes CDR1 LNHDA and CDR2 SQIVND (reference sequence). The chain's CDR3 is CASSTRTGGFLSNQPQHF. The CDR3 nucleotides read TGTGCCAGTAGCACCCGGACAGGGGGCTTCCTTAGCAATCAGCCCCAGCATTTT.

The chain is built from TRBV5-8 and TRBJ1-5, with D possibly matching TRBD1 (5 bases). This CDR3 has 16 amino acids. Germline assignment: CDR1 SGHTS and CDR2 YDEGEE. V was pared by 6 bases and J by 0 bases, with 16 bases between. The CDR3 coding sequence is TGTGCCAGCATCACCACCCGGCAGGGTAGCAATCAGCCCCAGCATTTT. It specifies CASITTRQGSNQPQHF.

This clone has only one observation. For the CDR3, the DNA is TGCGCCAGCAGCCAAGATTCCGGGAATGAGCAGTTCTTC. Amino acids: CASSQDSGNEQFF. This chain connects TRBV4-1 to TRBJ2-1; D call uncertain. The V and J ends lost 0 bases and 7 bases respectively, with 7 bases between them. CDR1 is MGHRA and CDR2 is YSYEKL in the germline V gene. CDR3 length equals 13 residues.

V and J are TRBV19 and TRBJ2-5; TRBD1 is a possible D gene (6 bases). V lost 5 bases and J 4 bases, leaving 14 bases between the germline ends. There are 14 residues in the CDR3. Germline assignment: CDR1 LNHDA and CDR2 SQIVND (reference sequence). In DNA, the CDR3 is TGTGCCAGTAGTGGGCAGGGGAAGGGAGAGACCCAGTACTTC. Its translation: CASSGQGKGETQYF.

Of note for this clone: In the same sample, other DNA sequences code for this CDR3. V and J are TRBV7-9 and TRBJ1-2, with D unresolved. With 5 bases removed from V and 4 bases from J, the gap between germline ends came to 8 bases. Germline V gene lookup returns CDR1 SEHNR and CDR2 FQNEAQ (reference sequence). There are 12 residues in the CDR3. The CDR3 is CASSLGSYGYTF. The DNA for the CDR3 is TGTGCCAGCAGCCTGGGCAGCTATGGCTACACCTTC.

The gene calls are TRBV19 and TRBJ1-5; 8 positions match TRBD1. Germline lookup yields CDR1 LNHDA and CDR2 SQIVND (reference sequence). The CDR3 has 16 amino acids. After removal of 4 bases from V and 0 bases from J, the junction contained 5 bases not matched to a gene. Here the CDR3 reads CASSTGQGYSNQPQHF. CDR3 nucleotides: TGTGCCAGTAGTACCGGACAGGGATATAGCAATCAGCCCCAGCATTTT.

About this clone itself: One junction end disagrees with the germline gene, perhaps due to a read error. V gene TRBV6-1 combines with J gene TRBJ2-7, with a tentative D call TRBD1 (6 bases). This CDR3 is built from 13 residues. Germline V gene data show CDR1 as MNHNS and CDR2 as SASEGT. CDR3 amino acids: CASNEGQRYEQYF. The CDR3 DNA follows: TGTGCCAGCAATGAAGGACAGCGCTACGAGCAGTACTTC.

The chain combines TRBV10-3 with TRBJ2-1, with D possibly being TRBD1 (6 bases). From germline, CDR1 is ENHRY and CDR2 SYGVKD. This CDR3 contains 17 residues. Trimming pared 3 bases from V and 3 bases from J, leaving 18 bases between. CDR3 DNA sequence: TGTGCCATCAGTGACCCCAACAGGGATTCGGGCTACAATGAGCAGTTCTTC. Protein: CAISDPNRDSGYNEQFF.

This sequence joins TRBV10-1 and TRBJ2-1, with TRBD2 matching 13 bases. CDR3 length equals 13 residues. Germline CDR1 WNHNN, CDR2 SYGVQD (reference sequence). With V trimmed by 2 bases and J by 15 bases, 4 bases remained unmatched. The CDR3, as DNA: TGCGCCAGCAGTGAGACTAGCGGGAGGGGGTTGTTCTTC. Translation: CASSETSGRGLFF.

The V gene is TRBV18, the J gene TRBJ2-1; 8 nucleotides line up with TRBD2. Trimming took 4 bases from V and 8 from J; bases not matched to a gene: 1. The CDR3 is 12 amino acids. Germline values: CDR1 KGHSH, CDR2 LQKENI. CDR3: CASSRRGDEQFF. In DNA form, the CDR3 reads TGTGCCAGCTCACGGCGGGGGGATGAGCAGTTCTTC.

The chain carries TRBV15 and TRBJ2-7; the match to TRBD2 covers 7 bases. The J segment lost 0 bases and the V segment lost 0 bases, leaving 8 bases of the junction unmatched. The CDR3 runs to 17 residues. From germline, CDR1 is LNHNV and CDR2 YYDKDF (reference sequence). CDR3 sequence reads: CATSRDRASGNSYEQYF. In nucleotides, the CDR3 is TGTGCCACCAGCAGAGATCGGGCTAGCGGAAACTCCTACGAGCAGTACTTC.

This chain connects TRBV5-6 to TRBJ1-2; possible D gene TRBD1, 5 bases. Trimming took 3 bases from V and 1 from J, leaving 13 bases between them. Germline V gene lookup returns CDR1 SGHDT and CDR2 YYEEEE. The CDR3 extends over 15 amino acids. CDR3 in amino acids: CASSYYGTNNYGYTF. CDR3 bases: TGTGCCAGCAGCTACTACGGGACTAATAACTATGGCTACACCTTC.

The chain couples TRBV5-1 to TRBJ2-2; 8 bases line up with TRBD2. V gave up 4 bases and J gave up 4 bases; unmatched junction bases: 6. CDR3 length: 15 amino acids. From germline, CDR1 is SGHRS and CDR2 YFSETQ. The CDR3 loop reads CASSPAGVGTGELFF. The CDR3 nucleotides read TGCGCCAGCAGCCCAGCGGGAGTAGGCACCGGGGAGCTGTTTTTT. The full variable domain, rest sourced from reference TRBV5-1 and TRBJ2-2, is KAGVTQTPRYLIKTRGQQVTLSCSPISGHRSVSWYQQTPGQGLQFLFEYFSETQRNKGNFPGRFSGRQFSNSRSEMNVSTLELGDSALYLCASSPAGVGTGELFFGEGSRLTVL.

This chain's CDR3 is CASQAGNENEQYF. The DNA of the CDR3 is TGCGCCAGCCAAGCAGGGAACGAGAACGAGCAGTACTTC. V and J are TRBV5-1 and TRBJ2-7, with D possibly being TRBD1 (5 bases). This CDR3 contains 13 residues. The V gene lost 7 bases and the J gene lost 5 bases, with 16 bases spanning the gap. The germline V gene has CDR1 SGHRS and CDR2 YFSETQ. Supplemented by reference TRBV5-1 and TRBJ2-7, the full variable domain reads KAGVTQTPRYLIKTRGQQVTLSCSPISGHRSVSWYQQTPGQGLQFLFEYFSETQRNKGNFPGRFSGRQFSNSRSEMNVSTLELGDSALYLCASQAGNENEQYFGPGTRLTVT.

This rearrangement joins TRBV6-6 to TRBJ1-1, with 7 bases identical to TRBD1. CDR3 length: 11 amino acids. Germline CDR1 reads MNHNY; CDR2 reads SVGAGI (reference sequence). V shed 2 bases and J 10 bases; nucleotides not matched to a gene: 1. The CDR3 sequence: CASSYRQGAFF. The CDR3, as DNA: TGTGCCAGCAGTTACCGACAGGGAGCTTTCTTT.

This chain links TRBV20-1 with TRBJ2-1; tentative D call: TRBD2 (6 bases). The length of the CDR3 is 16 residues. V lost 3 bases, J lost 0 bases, and 15 bases lay in between. Germline values: CDR1 DFQATT, CDR2 SNEGSKA (reference sequence). The chain's CDR3 is CSASWSSESSYNEQFF. In DNA, the CDR3 is TGCAGTGCTAGTTGGTCTAGCGAGAGCTCCTACAATGAGCAGTTCTTC.

V gene TRBV24-1 combines with J gene TRBJ1-3; TRBD1 matches at 7 bases. The CDR3 length is 16 residues. Per germline, CDR1 KGHDR and CDR2 SFDVKD. Trimming took 3 bases from V and 2 from J; bases not matched to a gene: 6. The CDR3 spells CATSDPDRATGNTIYF. CDR3 coding DNA: TGTGCCACCAGTGATCCCGACAGGGCTACTGGAAACACCATATATTTT.

Here the CDR3 DNA reads TGTGCCAGCAGCTGGGGGGCTAGCGGGGAACAAGAGACCCAGTACTTC. The encoded protein is CASSWGASGEQETQYF. The rearrangement joins TRBV5-4 to TRBJ2-5; the match to TRBD2 covers 9 bases. This CDR3 has 16 residues. V lost 3 bases and J lost 2; bases outside the gene matches: 8. CDR1 and CDR2 from the germline V gene are SGHNT and YYREEE (reference sequence).